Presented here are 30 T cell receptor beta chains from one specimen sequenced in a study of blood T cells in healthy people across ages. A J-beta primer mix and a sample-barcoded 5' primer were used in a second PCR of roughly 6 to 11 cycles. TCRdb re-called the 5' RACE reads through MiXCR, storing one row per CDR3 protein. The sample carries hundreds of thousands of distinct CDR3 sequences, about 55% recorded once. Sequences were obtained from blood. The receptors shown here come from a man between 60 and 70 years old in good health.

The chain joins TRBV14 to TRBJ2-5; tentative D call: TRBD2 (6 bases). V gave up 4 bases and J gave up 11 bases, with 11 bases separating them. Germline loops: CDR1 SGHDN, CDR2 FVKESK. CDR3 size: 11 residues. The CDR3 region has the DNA TGTGCCAGCAGCCCTGGGACTCATCAGTACTTC. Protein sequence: CASSPGTHQYF.

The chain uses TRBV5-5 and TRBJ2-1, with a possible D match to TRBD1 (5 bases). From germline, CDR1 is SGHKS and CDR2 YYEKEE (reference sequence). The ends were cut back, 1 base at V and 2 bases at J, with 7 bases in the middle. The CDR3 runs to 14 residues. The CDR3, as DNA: TGTGCCAGCAGCTTGTGGGGCCCCTACAATGAGCAGTTCTTC. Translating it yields CASSLWGPYNEQFF.

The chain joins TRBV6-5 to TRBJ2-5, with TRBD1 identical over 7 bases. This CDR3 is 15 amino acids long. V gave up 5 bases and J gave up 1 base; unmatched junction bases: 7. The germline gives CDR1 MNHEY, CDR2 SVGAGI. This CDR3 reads CASSQNRGPQETQYF. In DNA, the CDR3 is TGTGCCAGCAGTCAAAACAGGGGCCCCCAAGAGACCCAGTACTTC.

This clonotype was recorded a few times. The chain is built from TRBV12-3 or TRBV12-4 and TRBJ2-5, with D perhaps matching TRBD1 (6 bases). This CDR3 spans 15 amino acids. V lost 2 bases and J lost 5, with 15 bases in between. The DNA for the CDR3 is TGTGCCAGCAGTTTATTTTTGGGACAATCGGAGACCCAGTACTTC. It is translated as CASSLFLGQSETQYF.

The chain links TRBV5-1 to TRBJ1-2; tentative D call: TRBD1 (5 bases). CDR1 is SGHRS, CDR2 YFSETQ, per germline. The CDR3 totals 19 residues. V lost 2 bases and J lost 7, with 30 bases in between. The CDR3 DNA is TGCGCCAGCAGCTTAGGGGCCGGGACGGCAGACTTGAGGGAGAGTGGCTACACCTTC. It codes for CASSLGAGTADLRESGYTF.

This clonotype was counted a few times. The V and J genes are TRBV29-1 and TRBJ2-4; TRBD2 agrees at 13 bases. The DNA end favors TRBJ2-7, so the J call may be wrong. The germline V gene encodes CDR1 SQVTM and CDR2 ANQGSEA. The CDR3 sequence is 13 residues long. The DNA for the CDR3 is TGCAGCGCTACTAGCGGGGGGGCCTACGAGCAGTACTTC. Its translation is CSATSGGAYEQYF.

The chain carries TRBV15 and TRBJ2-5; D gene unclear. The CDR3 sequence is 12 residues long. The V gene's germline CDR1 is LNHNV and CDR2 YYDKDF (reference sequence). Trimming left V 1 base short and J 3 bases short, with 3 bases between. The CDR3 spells CATSRVKETQYF. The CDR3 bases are TGTGCCACCAGCAGAGTTAAAGAGACCCAGTACTTC. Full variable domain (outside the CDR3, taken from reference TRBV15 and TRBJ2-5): DAMVIQNPRYQVTQFGKPVTLSCSQTLNHNVMYWYQQKSSQAPKLLFHYYDKDFNNEADTPDNFQSRRPNTSFCFLDIRSPGLGDTAMYLCATSRVKETQYFGPGTRLLVL.

CDR3 nucleotide sequence: TGTGCCAGCAGCCCTGCTAGCGGGAGTGATGAGCAGTACTTC. Translation gives CASSPASGSDEQYF. The chain has TRBV7-9 and TRBJ2-7; 10 bases are shared with TRBD2. Germline loops: CDR1 SEHNR, CDR2 FQNEAQ (reference sequence). Trimming removed 5 bases from V and 7 bases from J; junction bases left unmatched: 8. This CDR3 contains 14 residues.

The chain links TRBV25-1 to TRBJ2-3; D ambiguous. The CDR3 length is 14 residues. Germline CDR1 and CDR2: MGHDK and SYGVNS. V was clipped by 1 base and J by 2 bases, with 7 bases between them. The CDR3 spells CASSESRDTDTQYF. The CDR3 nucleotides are TGTGCCAGCAGTGAATCAAGGGACACAGATACGCAGTATTTT.

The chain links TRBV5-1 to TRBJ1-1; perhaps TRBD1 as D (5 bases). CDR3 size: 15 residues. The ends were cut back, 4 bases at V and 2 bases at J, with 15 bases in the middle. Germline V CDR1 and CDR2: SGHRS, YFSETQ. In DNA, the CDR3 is TGCGCCAGCAGCCTCTCCCTGACAGTAAACACTGAAGCTTTCTTT. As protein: CASSLSLTVNTEAFF.

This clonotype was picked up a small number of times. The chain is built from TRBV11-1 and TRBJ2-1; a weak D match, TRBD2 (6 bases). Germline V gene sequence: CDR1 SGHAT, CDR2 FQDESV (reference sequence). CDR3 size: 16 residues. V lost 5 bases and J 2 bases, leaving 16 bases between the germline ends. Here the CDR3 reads CASSAALAIPYNEQFF. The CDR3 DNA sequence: TGTGCCAGCAGCGCGGCCCTAGCGATCCCCTACAATGAGCAGTTCTTC.

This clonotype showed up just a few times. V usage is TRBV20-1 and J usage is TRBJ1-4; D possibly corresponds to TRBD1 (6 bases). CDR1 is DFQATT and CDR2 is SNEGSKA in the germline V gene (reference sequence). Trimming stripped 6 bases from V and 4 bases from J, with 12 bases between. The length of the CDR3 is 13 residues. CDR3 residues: CSAAGGINEKLFF. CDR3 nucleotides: TGCAGTGCCGCGGGGGGCATTAATGAAAAACTGTTTTTT.

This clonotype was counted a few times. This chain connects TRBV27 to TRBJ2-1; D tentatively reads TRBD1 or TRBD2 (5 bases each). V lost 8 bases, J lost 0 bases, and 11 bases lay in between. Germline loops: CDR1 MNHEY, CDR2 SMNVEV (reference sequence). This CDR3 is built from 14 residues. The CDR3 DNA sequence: TGTGCCAGCGGGGCGGGTGGCTCCTACAATGAGCAGTTCTTC. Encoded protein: CASGAGGSYNEQFF.

This CDR3 is CASSQQGAGGKLFF. The CDR3 bases are TGTGCCAGCAGCCAACAGGGGGCCGGCGGAAAACTGTTTTTT. J is TRBJ1-4 and V is TRBV3-1; 8 positions agree with TRBD1. This CDR3 spans 14 amino acids. V trimming: 2 bases; J trimming: 10 bases; junction bases outside the gene matches: 6. Looked up from germline, CDR1 is LGHDT and CDR2 is YNNKEL (reference sequence).

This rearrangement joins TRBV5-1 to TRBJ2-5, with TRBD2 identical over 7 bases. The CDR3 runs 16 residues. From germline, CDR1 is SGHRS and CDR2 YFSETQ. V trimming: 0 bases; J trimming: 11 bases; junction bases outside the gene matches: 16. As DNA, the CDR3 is TGCGCCAGCAGCTTGGGAGCGGGAAGCGCCTACAATGAGCAGTACTTC. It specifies CASSLGAGSAYNEQYF.

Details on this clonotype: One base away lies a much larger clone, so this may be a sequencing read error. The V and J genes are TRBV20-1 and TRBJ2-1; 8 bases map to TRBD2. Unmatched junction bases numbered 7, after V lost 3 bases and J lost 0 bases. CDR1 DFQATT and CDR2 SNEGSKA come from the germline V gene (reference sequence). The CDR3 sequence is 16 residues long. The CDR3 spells CSARAGLANSYNEQFF. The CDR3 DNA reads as TGCAGTGCTAGGGCCGGACTAGCTAACTCCTACAATGAGCAGTTCTTC.

The chain's CDR3 is CASRLTSGPHEQYF. As DNA, the CDR3 is TGTGCCAGCAGGCTGACTAGCGGCCCACACGAGCAGTACTTC. The chain recombines TRBV6-2 or TRBV6-3 with TRBJ2-7; 9 bases line up with TRBD2. Trimming removed 6 bases from V and 5 bases from J; junction bases left unmatched: 8. Germline V gene sequence: CDR1 MNHEY, CDR2 SVGEGT. The CDR3 runs to 14 residues.

The CDR3 spells CASSAGDRFYSYEQYF. For the CDR3, the DNA is TGCGCCAGCAGCGCGGGGGACAGGTTTTACTCCTACGAGCAGTACTTC. The chain links TRBV5-1 to TRBJ2-7; D possibly corresponds to TRBD1 (8 bases). The germline V gene has CDR1 SGHRS and CDR2 YFSETQ. The CDR3 loop spans 16 amino acids. V was pared by 4 bases and J by 0 bases, with 17 bases between.

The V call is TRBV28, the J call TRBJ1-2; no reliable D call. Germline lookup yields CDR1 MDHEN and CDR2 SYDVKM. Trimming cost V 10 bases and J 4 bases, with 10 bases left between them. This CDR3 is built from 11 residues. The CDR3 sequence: CATGSGYGYTF. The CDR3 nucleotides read TGTGCCACCGGTAGTGGCTATGGCTACACCTTC.

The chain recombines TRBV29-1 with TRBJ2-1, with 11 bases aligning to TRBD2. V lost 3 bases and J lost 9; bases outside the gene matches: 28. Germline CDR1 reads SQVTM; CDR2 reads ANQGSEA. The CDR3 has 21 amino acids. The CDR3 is CSVDTPLRRSNQLAGVSEQFF. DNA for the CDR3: TGCAGCGTTGACACCCCTTTGCGCCGGTCAAACCAACTAGCGGGAGTTAGTGAGCAGTTCTTC.

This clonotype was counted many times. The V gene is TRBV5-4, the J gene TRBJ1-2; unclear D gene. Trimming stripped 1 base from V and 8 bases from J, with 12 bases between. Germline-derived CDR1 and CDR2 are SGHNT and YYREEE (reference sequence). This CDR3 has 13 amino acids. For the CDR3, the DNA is TGTGCCAGCAGCTTGCCGGACTTGTACGGCTACACCTTC. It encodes CASSLPDLYGYTF.

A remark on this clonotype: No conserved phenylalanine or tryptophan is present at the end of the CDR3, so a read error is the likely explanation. The CDR3 nucleotides are TGTGCCAGCAGCTTAGATTCGGGAGGGGGAGAGACCCAGTACCTC. It yields the protein CASSLDSGGGETQYL. The rearrangement uses TRBV7-8 and TRBJ2-5; 8 bases line up with TRBD2. This CDR3 has 15 amino acids. Germline assignment: CDR1 SGHVS and CDR2 FQNEAQ. V gave up 1 base and J gave up 4 bases; unmatched junction bases: 5.

As DNA, the CDR3 is TGTGCCAGCAGTCTGTCAATCAATGAGCAGTTCTTC. Its protein is CASSLSINEQFF. The chain uses TRBV27 and TRBJ2-1; no firm D call. CDR3 length: 12 amino acids. Germline CDR1 reads MNHEY; CDR2 reads SMNVEV (reference sequence). Deletions cut 5 bases from V and 6 bases from J, with 8 bases between.

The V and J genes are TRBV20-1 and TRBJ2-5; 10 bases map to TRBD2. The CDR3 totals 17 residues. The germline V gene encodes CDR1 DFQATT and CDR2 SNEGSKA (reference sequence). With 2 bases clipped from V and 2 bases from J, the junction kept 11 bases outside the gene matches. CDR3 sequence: CSARSVSASGGQETQYF. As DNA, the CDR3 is TGCAGTGCTAGATCGGTTAGTGCTAGCGGGGGACAAGAGACCCAGTACTTC.

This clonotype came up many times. CDR3 sequence: CASSLENKGLGNEQFF. CDR3 bases: TGTGCCAGCAGCTTAGAAAATAAAGGACTTGGCAATGAGCAGTTCTTC. This chain links TRBV11-2 with TRBJ2-1, with D possibly being TRBD2 (5 bases). CDR3 size: 16 residues. Germline values: CDR1 SGHAT, CDR2 FQNNGV. V lost 0 bases to trimming and J lost 6 bases, with 15 bases between them.

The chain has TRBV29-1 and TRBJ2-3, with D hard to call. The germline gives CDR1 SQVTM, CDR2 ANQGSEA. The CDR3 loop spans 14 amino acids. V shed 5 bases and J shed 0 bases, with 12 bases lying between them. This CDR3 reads CSVPDGLSTDTQYF. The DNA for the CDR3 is TGCAGCGTTCCAGATGGGTTAAGCACAGATACGCAGTATTTT.

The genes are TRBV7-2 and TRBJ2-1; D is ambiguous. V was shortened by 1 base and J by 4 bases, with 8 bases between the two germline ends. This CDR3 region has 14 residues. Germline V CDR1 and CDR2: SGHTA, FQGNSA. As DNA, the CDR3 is TGTGCCAGCAGCTTAGTCTCGGCATACAATGAGCAGTTCTTC. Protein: CASSLVSAYNEQFF.

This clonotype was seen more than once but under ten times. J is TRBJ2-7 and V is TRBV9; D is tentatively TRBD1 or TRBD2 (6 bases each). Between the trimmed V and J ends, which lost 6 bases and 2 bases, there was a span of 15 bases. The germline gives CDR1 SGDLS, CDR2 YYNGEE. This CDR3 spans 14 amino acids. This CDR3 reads CASNKGGLTYEQYF. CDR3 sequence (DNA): TGTGCCAGCAACAAAGGGGGGCTTACCTACGAGCAGTACTTC.

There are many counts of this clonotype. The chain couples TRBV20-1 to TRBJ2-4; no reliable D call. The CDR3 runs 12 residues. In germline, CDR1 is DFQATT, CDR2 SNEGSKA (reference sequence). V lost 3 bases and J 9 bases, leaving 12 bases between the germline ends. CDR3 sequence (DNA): TGCAGTGCTAGTCTCCTTTCTTCCATTCAGTACTTC. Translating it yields CSASLLSSIQYF.

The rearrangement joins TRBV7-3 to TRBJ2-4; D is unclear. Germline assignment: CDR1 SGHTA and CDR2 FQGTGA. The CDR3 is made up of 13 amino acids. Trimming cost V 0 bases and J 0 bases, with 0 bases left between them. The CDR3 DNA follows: TGTGCCAGCAGCTTAACAGCCAAAAACATTCAGTACTTC. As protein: CASSLTAKNIQYF.